The clone carrying this T cell receptor beta chain was recorded a few times. Antigen unknown. The data originate from a study of identical twins. General observations from the study: Out-of-frame TCR alpha sharing in monozygotic twins exceeded recombination model predictions.

From the 5' RACE reads, TCRdb called clonotypes with MiXCR, one entry per CDR3 protein. The sample records about 530,000 distinct CDR3 sequences, approximately 16% being singletons. V lost 6 bases, J lost 6 bases, and 14 bases stayed unmatched. This CDR3 region has 15 residues. Germline CDR1 DFQATT, CDR2 SNEGSKA (reference sequence). The sample was also linked to a second study, of yellow fever vaccine responses in identical twins.

The TCR comes from a woman between 18 and 29 years old in good health. The chain carries TRBV20-1 and TRBJ2-3, with TRBD2 identical over 8 bases. The sequencing sample was made of CD4+ T cells sorted from blood. The CDR3 DNA reads as TGCAGTGCCCCCCTTAGGGCGGGGGGCCGGGATACGCAGTATTTT. Translated, it gives CSAPLRAGGRDTQYF.